This T cell receptor (beta chain) was obtained from a study of CD8+CD57+ T cells in acquired aplastic anemia. Study summary: Sorted CD4+ and CD8+ cells yielded DNA averaging around 3 ug. CD4+ reads averaged around 9.9 million in healthy donors. Study-level points and caveats: Comparison of patients with controls identified 25 to 35 shared CD8+ CDR3 sequences. Patients and healthy controls showed no significant CD8+ Simpson's diversity difference.

V was cut by 2 bases and J by 0 bases, with 10 bases left in between. The germline V gene has CDR1 KGHDR and CDR2 SFDVKD. This CDR3 contains 15 residues. As concerns this clonotype: Antigen: not known.

The TCR beta profiling, which covered VDJ combination and CDR3 sequence, was carried out using genomic DNA as the template. In TCRdb, the reads were re-called with MiXCR into one record per CDR3 protein. This sample has about 210,000 distinct CDR3 sequences; over 60% occur once, and the top ten carry 25% to 30%. The chain is built from TRBV24-1 and TRBJ2-7; D ambiguous. This clonotype was sampled from a human donor in good health. The specimen sequenced was sorted CD4+, CD8+, or CD8+CD57+ T cells (not recorded which) from PBMCs. The CDR3 region has the DNA TGTGCCACCAGTGATTCAACCCACCCCTCCTACGAGCAGTACTTC. This gives the protein CATSDSTHPSYEQYF.